The rows below give T cell receptor beta chains drawn from one sample of a study of T cell changes during pregnancy in multiple sclerosis. Data came from immunoSEQ multiplex PCR; TCRdb stores just in-frame clones and leaves some out. The repertoire holds tens of thousands of clones, with more than 90% as singletons. The material was peripheral blood, obtained after pregnancy. Receptor source: a female donor in good health, enrolled as a control in a pregnancy study. Both conserved end residues are part of each CDR3. Each record gives: V gene, J gene, D gene, CDR3 protein. D genes are given only for firm matches.

TRBV2	TRBJ1-1	NA	CASRKGGRNTEAFF
TRBV10-3	TRBJ1-2	NA	CAISESESRGSYGYTF
TRBV9	TRBJ2-5	NA	CASSRGETQYF
TRBV4-1	TRBJ2-7	TRBD2	CASSPHPGLAEYEQYF
TRBV18	TRBJ1-4	NA	CASSPRREGSNEKLFF
TRBV18	TRBJ2-1	TRBD2	CASSPPTSGRGEQFF
TRBV4-1	TRBJ1-2	NA	CASSLSDGRAGSYTF
TRBV6-1	TRBJ2-2	TRBD2	CASIYSGGATGELFF
TRBV30	TRBJ1-1	NA	CAWRPLQGLVNTEAFF
TRBV19	TRBJ1-6	NA	CASSIDLWGAYNSPLHF
TRBV9	TRBJ1-2	TRBD1	CASSAGQGGYGYTF
TRBV6-5	TRBJ2-3	NA	CASSWRLDASTDTQYF
TRBV6-5	TRBJ1-5	TRBD1	CASSLTGGNQPQHF
TRBV6-5	TRBJ1-5	NA	CASSYSAVNQPQHF
TRBV5-4	TRBJ1-3	NA	CASSFRNPGNTIYF
TRBV29-1	TRBJ2-7	TRBD2	CSVVALAGSSYEQYF